The clone carrying this T cell receptor (beta chain) has just a few counts. As yet, its antigen is unknown. Isolation recovered at least 7 million PBMCs from every sample. From germline, CDR1 is SGHDT and CDR2 YYEEEE. The CDR3 is 15 amino acids. Trimming shortened V by 6 bases and J by 5 bases, and 20 bases separated the two germline ends. A second about 6 to 12 cycle PCR used barcoded and J-beta primers. All samples gave at least 3 million CDR3-containing paired-end reads. TCRdb itself ran the 5' RACE reads through MiXCR, one entry per CDR3 protein. The sample has about 1.7 million distinct CDR3 sequences; over 25% are singletons. The data stem from a study of blood T cells in healthy people across ages. General observations from the study: It was the long-lived donors that had more naive CD4+ cells and higher diversity than aged donors.

This TCR came from a woman younger than 45 in good health. The chain couples TRBV5-6 to TRBJ2-5, with D maybe TRBD1 (6 bases). Sequencing used blood. CDR3 loop: CASTLGQVKGETQYF. DNA of the CDR3: TGTGCCAGCACCCTGGGACAAGTGAAGGGGGAGACCCAGTACTTC.